There are a few counts of the clone carrying this T cell receptor beta chain. Its antigen is unidentified. This CDR3 region has 13 residues. Germline V gene lookup returns CDR1 SEHNR and CDR2 FQNEAQ (reference sequence). V dropped 1 base and J dropped 5 bases, with 8 bases sitting between them. The data are from a study of beta chain features in type 1 diabetes. The study, taken as a whole, reports: Moderate but significant shortening of TCRB CDR3s was recorded in all four CD4+ subsets from Type 1 diabetes patients.

Expressed TCRB transcripts were sequenced because the isolated RNA had all been reverse transcribed beforehand. Sequencing was performed with immunoSEQ multiplex PCR; in TCRdb, only in-frame clones are kept and a portion is missing. The data contain around 250,000 clones, approximately 20% of them singletons. The material sequenced was naive CD4+ T cells from blood. The sequence derives from a woman aged 40 to 50 with type 1 diabetes. This rearrangement joins TRBV7-9 to TRBJ2-5; D gene ambiguous. CDR3 nucleotides: TGTGCCAGCAGCTTAGAGTGGCCGGAGACCCAGTACTTC. It is translated as CASSLEWPETQYF.